Listed below are T cell receptor beta chains from one sample, sequenced in a study of blood T cell repertoires in COVID-19. Assay used: immunoSEQ multiplex PCR; TCRdb lists only in-frame clones, some missing. The repertoire includes 250,000 or so clones, roughly 90% of them detected once, and about 2% sits in the top ten. The specimen was peripheral blood. All receptors derive from a woman in her sixties or seventies with COVID-19, enrolled during active disease. The conserved cysteine and the conserved F or W are not part of the CDR3 here. Each record gives: J gene, CDR3 length, clone size, V gene, CDR3 protein. Some rows mark clone size as missing; the rest say once, few, many or name a class of expanded clone.

>TRBJ2-5|12|NA|TRBV7-9
ASSLAPRVETQY
>TRBJ2-5|12|NA|TRBV5-8
ASSPGQGLETQY
>TRBJ2-1|11|NA|TRBV11-2
ASSLNSLNEQF
>TRBJ2-7|11|once|TRBV4-3
ASSQASGGEQY
>TRBJ1-2|14|NA|TRBV6-5
ASSYEGITGVPGYT
>TRBJ2-3|11|NA|TRBV27
ASSSQTGDTQY
>TRBJ1-6|12|once|TRBV9
ASSAYDSNSPLH
>TRBJ1-5|11|NA|TRBV7-9
ASSPTGDQPQH
>TRBJ2-2|15|once|TRBV9
ASSVASRVMKNGELF
>TRBJ2-5|11|NA|TRBV6-4
ASSRGAQETQY
>TRBJ2-5|13|NA|TRBV7-7
ASSREQGVFETQY
>TRBJ1-3|11|NA|TRBV7-8
ASSRQTGNTIY
>TRBJ2-7|12|NA|TRBV30
AWSADSFSYEQY
>TRBJ2-3|13|NA|TRBV5-6
ASSLLLGGRGTQY
>TRBJ2-5|10|once|TRBV27
ASSFIGETQY
>TRBJ2-2|15|NA|TRBV7-3
ASSLRAHDGNTGELF
>TRBJ1-2|11|NA|TRBV29-1
SVENGGNYGYT
>TRBJ2-7|12|once|TRBV5-1
ASSIDRGLYEQY
>TRBJ2-7|12|NA|TRBV5-1
ASSLDRQAYEQY
>TRBJ1-1|14|NA|TRBV19
ASSRAPGTWNTEAF
>TRBJ1-4|12|once|TRBV5-4
ASSQGVMDEKLF
>TRBJ1-4|13|few|TRBV4-1
ASSQVRLEGEKLF
>TRBJ1-2|12|NA|TRBV24-1
ATSDRQFNYGYT
>TRBJ1-4|12|NA|TRBV9
ASSVAATNEKLF
>TRBJ2-1|14|NA|TRBV19
ASTPDSGVPYNEQF
>TRBJ2-5|11|NA|TRBV5-4
ASSRQDQETQY
>TRBJ1-4|10|once|TRBV7-9
ASSLVNEKLF
>TRBJ1-2|13|NA|TRBV25-1
ASSEDSAGAYGYT
>TRBJ1-5|11|NA|TRBV12-3/TRBV12-4
ASRRDTYQPQH
>TRBJ1-1|13|NA|TRBV5-8
ASSPRTGGYTEAF
>TRBJ2-2|12|NA|TRBV9
ASSVGTGMGELF
>TRBJ2-6|15|once|TRBV11-2
ASSLGQVSSGANVLT
>TRBJ1-2|12|NA|TRBV19
ASSIGAGSYGYT
>TRBJ1-5|10|NA|TRBV15
ATSPGVSPQH
>TRBJ1-1|12|many|TRBV5-1
ASSLHDRETEAF
>TRBJ2-6|13|NA|TRBV18
ASSLGGDGANVLT
>TRBJ1-2|15|NA|TRBV4-3
ASSQAGDREVAGGYT
>TRBJ2-1|14|NA|TRBV19
ASSGTSGGPYNEQF
>TRBJ1-1|16|NA|TRBV28
ASSFIGDWRGGGTEAF
>TRBJ1-5|15|once|TRBV27
ASSTPGGGGGNQPQH
>TRBJ1-1|11|NA|TRBV12-3/TRBV12-4
ASTFQENTEAF
>TRBJ1-1|11|NA|TRBV18
ASHRVMNTEAF
>TRBJ2-5|15|NA|TRBV5-1
APREWQLGGQRETQY
>TRBJ2-1|10|NA|TRBV4-2
ASSLIGGEQF
>TRBJ1-2|10|once|TRBV11-2
ASSWRGSGYT